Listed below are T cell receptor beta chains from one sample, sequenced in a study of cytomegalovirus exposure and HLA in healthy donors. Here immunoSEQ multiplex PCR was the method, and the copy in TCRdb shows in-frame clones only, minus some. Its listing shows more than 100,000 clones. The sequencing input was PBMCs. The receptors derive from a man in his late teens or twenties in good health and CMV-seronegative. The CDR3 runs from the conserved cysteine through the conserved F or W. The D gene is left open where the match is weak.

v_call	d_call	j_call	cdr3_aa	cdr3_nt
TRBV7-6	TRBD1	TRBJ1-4	CASSSDTGGDEKLFF	TGTGCCAGCAGCTCAGATACAGGGGGAGATGAAAAACTGTTTTTT
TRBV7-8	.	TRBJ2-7	CASSLALGEVAYEQYF	TGTGCCAGCAGCTTAGCCTTAGGGGAGGTGGCCTACGAGCAGTACTTC
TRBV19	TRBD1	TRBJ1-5	CASSSDRGQNQPQHF	TGTGCCAGTTCTTCGGACAGGGGTCAAAATCAGCCCCAGCATTTT
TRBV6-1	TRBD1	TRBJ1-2	CASRAGTGQGYTF	TGTGCCAGCAGGGCCGGGACAGGTCAAGGCTACACCTTC
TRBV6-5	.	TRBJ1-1	CASSQTGMNTEAFF	TGTGCCAGCAGTCAGACAGGCATGAACACTGAAGCTTTCTTT
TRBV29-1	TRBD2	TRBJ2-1	CSVAGRVSYNEQFF	TGCAGCGTAGCGGGACGGGTCTCCTACAATGAGCAGTTCTTC
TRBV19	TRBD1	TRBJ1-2	CAARGQGVYGYTF	TGTGCCGCCCGGGGACAGGGCGTCTATGGCTACACCTTC
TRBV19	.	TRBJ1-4	CASRGGREGEKLFF	TGTGCCAGCAGGGGAGGTAGGGAGGGAGAAAAACTGTTTTTT
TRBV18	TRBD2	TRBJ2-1	CASSPEAGGKFF	TGTGCCAGCTCACCGGAGGCGGGAGGGAAGTTCTTC
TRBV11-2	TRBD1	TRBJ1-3	CASSLDAPAGGRNTIYF	TGTGCCAGCAGCTTAGATGCGCCGGCAGGGGGTAGGAACACCATATATTTT
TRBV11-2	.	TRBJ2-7	CASGQSFSEQYF	TGTGCCAGCGGACAGTCTTTCTCCGAGCAGTACTTC
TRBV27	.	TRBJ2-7	CASSPDTTYEQYF	TGTGCCAGCAGCCCGGACACGACCTACGAGCAGTACTTC
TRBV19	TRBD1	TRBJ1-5	CASSIWGQGSKPQHF	TGTGCCAGTAGTATTTGGGGACAGGGGTCGAAGCCCCAGCATTTT
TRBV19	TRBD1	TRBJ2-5	CASSTGQGGSWYF	TGTGCCAGTAGTACTGGACAGGGTGGGTCCTGGTACTTC
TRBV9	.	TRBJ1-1	CASSARGVRTEAFF	TGTGCCAGCAGCGCCCGGGGGGTTCGCACTGAAGCTTTCTTT
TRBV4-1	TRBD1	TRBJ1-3	CASSPLGQGTSGNTIYF	TGCGCCAGCAGCCCCCTGGGACAGGGGACCTCTGGAAACACCATATATTTT
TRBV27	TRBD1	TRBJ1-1	CASSSLQGIRTEAFF	TGTGCCAGCAGCTCCCTACAGGGGATCCGCACTGAAGCTTTCTTT
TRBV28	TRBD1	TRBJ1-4	CASSYRSTGSNEKLFF	TGTGCCAGCAGTTACCGATCGACAGGGTCTAATGAAAAACTGTTTTTT
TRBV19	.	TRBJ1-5	CASRRQVESQPQHF	TGTGCCAGTCGCCGACAGGTTGAGAGTCAGCCCCAGCATTTT
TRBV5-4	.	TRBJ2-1	CASSPDLGKNEQFF	TGTGCCAGCAGCCCCGACTTGGGTAAAAATGAGCAGTTCTTC
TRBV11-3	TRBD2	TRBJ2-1	CASSLVGGANNEQFF	TGTGCCAGCAGCTTAGTCGGGGGGGCTAACAATGAGCAGTTCTTC
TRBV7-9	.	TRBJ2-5	CASSDRQARGTQYF	TGTGCCAGCAGCGACCGACAGGCACGCGGGACCCAGTACTTC
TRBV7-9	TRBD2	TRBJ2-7	CASSTGLLDEQYF	TGTGCCAGCAGCACGGGACTACTCGACGAGCAGTACTTC
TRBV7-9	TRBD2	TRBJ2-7	CASSARTSRRLDERYF	TGTGCCAGCAGCGCCCGGACTAGCAGGCGTCTGGACGAGCGGTACTTC
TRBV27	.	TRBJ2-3	CASYGPGQATDTQYF	TGTGCCAGCTATGGACCGGGACAAGCGACAGATACGCAGTATTTT
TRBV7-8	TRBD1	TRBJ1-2	CASSFRGNLDRGGGYTF	TGTGCCAGCAGCTTCCGCGGGAATCTGGACAGGGGTGGAGGCTACACCTTC
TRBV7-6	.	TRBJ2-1	CASTGGNEQFF	TGTGCCAGCACAGGGGGGAATGAGCAGTTCTTC
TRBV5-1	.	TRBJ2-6	CASSPGSSGANVLTF	TGCGCCAGCAGCCCGGGGAGCTCTGGGGCCAACGTCCTGACTTTC
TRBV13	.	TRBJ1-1	CASSPQGRATEAFF	TGTGCCAGCAGCCCTCAGGGCAGGGCCACTGAAGCTTTCTTT
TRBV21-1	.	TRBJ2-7	CASSKTVGGRDLTYEQYF	TGTGCCAGCAGCAAGACAGTAGGTGGGCGGGACTTAACCTACGAGCAGTACTTC
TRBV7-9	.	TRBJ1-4	CASSLLGGAGEKLFF	TGTGCCAGCAGCTTACTTGGGGGCGCGGGCGAAAAACTGTTTTTT
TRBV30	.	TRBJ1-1	CAWAGPSFEAFF	TGTGCCTGGGCGGGACCGAGCTTTGAAGCTTTCTTT
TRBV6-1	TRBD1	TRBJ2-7	CASSESQGVYEQYF	TGTGCCAGCAGTGAATCCCAGGGGGTCTACGAGCAGTACTTC
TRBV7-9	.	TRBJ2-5	CASKLGGTVIKETQYF	TGTGCCAGCAAACTTGGCGGGACAGTTATAAAAGAGACCCAGTACTTC
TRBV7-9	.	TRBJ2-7	CASSSSWTANSYEQYF	TGTGCCAGCAGCTCTAGCTGGACAGCTAACTCCTACGAGCAGTACTTC
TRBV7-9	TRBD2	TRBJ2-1	CASTVGTSGYNEQFF	TGTGCCAGCACCGTAGGGACTAGCGGATACAATGAGCAGTTCTTC
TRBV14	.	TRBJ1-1	CASSHSPGQTPQF	TGTGCCAGCAGCCATTCCCCGGGACAAACACCTCAATTT
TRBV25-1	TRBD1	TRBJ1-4	CASSERTGLNEKLFF	TGTGCCAGCAGTGAAAGGACAGGGCTTAACGAAAAACTGTTTTTT
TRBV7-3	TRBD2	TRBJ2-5	CASSLLAGGEKETQYF	TGTGCCAGCAGCCTTCTAGCGGGCGGAGAGAAAGAGACCCAGTACTTC
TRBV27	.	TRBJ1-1	CASKLGVGGNTEAFF	TGTGCCAGCAAATTAGGGGTGGGGGGGAACACTGAAGCTTTCTTT
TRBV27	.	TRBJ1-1	CASHSWGDYSEAFF	TGTGCCAGCCACTCTTGGGGGGACTACAGTGAAGCTTTCTTT
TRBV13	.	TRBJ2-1	CASSSDHNEQFF	TGTGCCAGCAGCTCAGATCACAATGAGCAGTTCTTC
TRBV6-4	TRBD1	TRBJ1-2	CASSDSRQGSYYGYTF	TGTGCCAGCAGTGACTCCCGACAGGGATCTTACTATGGCTACACCTTC
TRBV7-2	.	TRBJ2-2	CASSLGGFTGELFF	TGTGCCAGCAGCTTAGGCGGGTTCACCGGGGAGCTGTTTTTT
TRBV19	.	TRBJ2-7	CASGWSSYEQYF	TGTGCCAGTGGTTGGTCCTCCTACGAGCAGTACTTC
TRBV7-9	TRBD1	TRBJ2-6	CASIKPGQGISGANVLTF	TGTGCCAGCATCAAACCGGGACAGGGGATCTCTGGGGCCAACGTCCTGACTTTC
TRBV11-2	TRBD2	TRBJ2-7	CASSEGTSYGYEQYF	TGTGCCAGCAGCGAAGGGACTAGCTATGGCTACGAGCAGTACTTC
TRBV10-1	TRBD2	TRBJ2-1	CASSLAGGPADEQFF	TGCGCCAGCAGTCTAGCGGGGGGGCCTGCGGATGAGCAGTTCTTC
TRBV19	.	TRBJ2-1	CASSIMGASSYNEQFF	TGTGCCAGTAGTATCATGGGGGCGAGCTCCTACAATGAGCAGTTCTTC
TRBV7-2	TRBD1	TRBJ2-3	CASSLGDREADTQYF	TGTGCCAGCAGCTTGGGGGACAGGGAGGCAGATACGCAGTATTTT
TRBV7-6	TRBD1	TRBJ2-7	CASSSIPTGGYEQYF	TGTGCCAGCAGCTCCATCCCGACAGGGGGCTACGAGCAGTACTTC
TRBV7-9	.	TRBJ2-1	CASVSSNEQFF	TGTGCCAGCGTTTCTAGCAATGAGCAGTTCTTC
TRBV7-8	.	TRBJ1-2	CASSLEPPRSGGYTF	TGTGCCAGCAGCTTAGAGCCCCCCAGGTCTGGAGGCTACACCTTC